This T cell receptor beta chain was identified during a study of breast tumors, draining lymph nodes, adjacent tissues. General observations from the study: Tumors had less TCR diversity than lymph nodes, more than nontumor tissue.

TCRdb reprocessed the multiplex PCR reads via MiXCR and lists one record per CDR3 protein. The sample has 66,000 or so distinct CDR3 sequences; roughly 44% are singletons. The CDR3 has 16 amino acids. Germline V gene sequence: CDR1 ENHRY, CDR2 SYGVKD. V gave up 3 bases and J gave up 3 bases, with 14 bases separating them. This clonotype was seen repeatedly, ten times or more. Its antigen is still unknown. The source of this sequence is a female donor with breast cancer. Some clones in this sample may be carry-over from other donors' samples. The sample comprised breast tumor tissue. The chain combines TRBV10-3 with TRBJ2-2; D might be TRBD2 (6 bases). CDR3 DNA: TGTGCCATCAGTGATAAGGGGCCGGGGGACACCGGGGAGCTGTTTTTT. Protein product: CAISDKGPGDTGELFF.